These T cell receptor beta chains were read from a single sample in a study of blood T cell repertoires in COVID-19. The data were produced by immunoSEQ multiplex PCR, yet TCRdb's version contains in-frame clones alone and is incomplete. Of 300,000 to 400,000 clones listed, around 88% are singletons. Sequencing input: peripheral blood. The receptors derive from a woman under 40 with COVID-19, enrolled during active disease. CDR3s include the opening cysteine and the closing phenylalanine or tryptophan. The D gene is left open where the match is weak. Clone size, where shown, is once, few, many, or a class for clones that have expanded.

>NA|TRBJ1-1|TRBV5-6|NA
CASSRYSRVSAFF
TGTGCCAGCAGCCGATACTCCAGGGTTAGCGCTTTCTTT
>NA|TRBJ1-2|TRBV11-1|TRBD1
CASSFQGVNYGYTF
TGTGCCAGCAGCTTTCAGGGGGTTAACTATGGCTACACCTTC
>NA|TRBJ1-1|TRBV12-3/TRBV12-4|NA
CASRGGGQAEAFF
TGTGCCAGCAGGGGCGGAGGGCAAGCCGAAGCTTTCTTT
>NA|TRBJ1-2|TRBV3-1/TRBV3-2|TRBD1
CASSQDSGQKGYTF
TGTGCCAGCAGCCAAGATTCGGGACAGAAAGGCTACACCTTC
>NA|TRBJ1-3|TRBV6-1|TRBD1
CASSEVGGPGNTIYF
TGTGCCAGCAGTGAAGTAGGGGGCCCTGGAAACACCATATATTTT
>NA|TRBJ2-7|TRBV27|TRBD1
CASRPRTGGAYEQYF
TGTGCCAGCCGCCCTAGGACAGGGGGCGCCTACGAGCAGTACTTC
>few|TRBJ2-2|TRBV10-3|NA
CAISAGLRELFF
TGTGCCATCAGTGCAGGATTGCGGGAGCTGTTTTTT
>NA|TRBJ1-6|TRBV7-8|TRBD1
CASSQRTGADSPLHF
TGTGCCAGCAGCCAAAGGACAGGGGCTGATTCACCCCTCCACTTT
>once|TRBJ1-2|TRBV7-9|TRBD1
CASSFTGGHGYTF
TGTGCCAGCAGTTTTACAGGGGGACATGGCTACACCTTC
>NA|TRBJ1-1|TRBV5-1|TRBD1
CASSLGSGGTEAFF
TGCGCCAGCAGCTTGGGATCAGGGGGCACTGAAGCTTTCTTT
>NA|TRBJ1-2|TRBV9|TRBD1
CASSVAPGQGYGYTF
TGTGCCAGCAGCGTAGCCCCCGGACAGGGGTATGGCTACACCTTC
>NA|TRBJ2-5|TRBV5-1|NA
CASADPGGETQYF
TGCGCCAGCGCCGACCCAGGCGGGGAGACCCAGTACTTC
>NA|TRBJ2-3|TRBV7-9|NA
CASSLGTDTDTQYF
TGTGCCAGCAGCTTAGGGACAGACACAGATACGCAGTATTTT
>NA|TRBJ2-5|TRBV4-2|NA
CASSQDRLRLETQYF
TGTGCCAGCAGCCAAGATAGACTAAGGTTGGAGACCCAGTACTTC
>NA|TRBJ2-3|TRBV3-1/TRBV3-2|TRBD1
CASSLVDRATQYF
TGTGCCAGCAGCCTCGTGGACAGGGCTACGCAGTATTTT
>NA|TRBJ2-5|TRBV7-2|NA
CASSPRTDPGKGTQYF
TGTGCCAGCAGCCCCCGGACTGATCCGGGAAAGGGGACCCAGTACTTC
>NA|TRBJ2-3|TRBV9|TRBD2
CASSPSASGVADTQYF
TGTGCCAGCAGCCCATCCGCTAGCGGGGTTGCAGATACGCAGTATTTT